The 11 T cell receptor beta chains reported below all come from one sample, sequenced in a study of blood T cell repertoires in COVID-19. Assay: immunoSEQ multiplex PCR; the TCRdb copy retains only in-frame clones and omits some. The sample comprises about 270,000 clones, roughly nine tenths of which are singletons, and around a tenth rests with the top ten. Input material: peripheral blood. These receptor sequences come from a middle-aged man who had recovered from COVID-19.

The V gene is TRBV6-5, the J gene TRBJ1-2; the match to TRBD1 covers 9 bases. The CDR3 sequence is 15 residues long. Germline V CDR1 and CDR2: MNHEY, SVGAGI. With 5 bases clipped from V and 8 bases from J, the junction kept 12 bases outside the gene matches. The CDR3 region is CASSPRGQGMRGYTF. CDR3 coding DNA: TGTGCCAGCAGTCCCCGGGGACAGGGAATGAGGGGCTACACCTTC.

This chain links TRBV6-5 with TRBJ1-3; 9 nucleotides agree with TRBD1. The V segment lost 10 bases and the J segment 8 bases; nucleotides outside the gene matches: 12. Germline loops: CDR1 MNHEY, CDR2 SVGAGI. CDR3 length: 14 residues. The CDR3 sequence: CAKRWTGDGYTIYF. CDR3 sequence (DNA): TGTGCCAAGAGGTGGACAGGGGATGGGTACACCATATATTTT.

This clone was seen more than once but under ten times. The chain links TRBV6-5 to TRBJ1-1, with TRBD1 matching over 8 bases. The J segment lost 0 bases and the V segment lost 6 bases, leaving 6 bases of the junction unmatched. The germline V gene encodes CDR1 MNHEY and CDR2 SVGAGI. The CDR3 covers 15 residues. This CDR3 is CASRPNRGLNTEAFF. Written as DNA, the CDR3 is TGTGCCAGCAGACCTAACAGGGGGTTGAACACTGAAGCTTTCTTT.

The V gene is TRBV5-8, the J gene TRBJ2-1; TRBD1 might be the D (5 bases). Trimming took off 0 bases at V and 0 bases at J, with 10 bases between the two ends. Germline V gene data show CDR1 as SGHTS and CDR2 as YDEGEE. CDR3 length equals 16 residues. As DNA, the CDR3 is TGTGCCAGCAGCTTGGCCGGGCAGGGCTCCTACAATGAGCAGTTCTTC. Protein: CASSLAGQGSYNEQFF.

This clone is a singleton in its sample. The gene calls are TRBV6-2 or TRBV6-3 and TRBJ2-7, with 8 bases lining up with TRBD1. The V gene's germline CDR1 is MNHEY and CDR2 SVGEGT. The CDR3 has 14 amino acids. V dropped 4 bases and J dropped 4; count of bases not matched to a gene: 6. The CDR3 loop is CASSSPRGRYEQYF. The CDR3 DNA follows: TGTGCCAGCAGTTCCCCCAGGGGGCGGTACGAGCAGTACTTC.

This rearrangement joins TRBV6-5 to TRBJ1-4, with 8 positions matching TRBD1. Germline CDR1 and CDR2: MNHEY and SVGAGI. V shed 6 bases and J 7 bases; nucleotides not matched to a gene: 7. The CDR3 length is 14 residues. This chain's CDR3 is CASRTSGGGEKLFF. DNA of the CDR3: TGTGCCAGCAGAACCTCAGGGGGCGGTGAAAAACTGTTTTTT.

This chain connects TRBV6-6 to TRBJ1-1; no firm D call. CDR1 and CDR2 (germline): MNHNY, SVGAGI (reference sequence). Trimming pared 1 base from V and 3 bases from J, leaving 6 bases between. The CDR3 sequence is 13 residues long. The CDR3 sequence is CASSYLVDTEAFF. CDR3 DNA sequence: TGTGCCAGCAGTTACTTAGTGGACACTGAAGCTTTCTTT.

J is TRBJ1-2 and V is TRBV2, with D possibly being TRBD1 (5 bases). Germline V gene lookup returns CDR1 SNHLY and CDR2 FYNNEI. Trimming cost V 6 bases and J 6 bases, with 20 bases left between them. This CDR3 has 15 residues. CDR3 DNA: TGTGCCAGCAGCGGAATCGGGGGAAGTCACGATGGCTACACCTTC. Its protein is CASSGIGGSHDGYTF. Based on the CDR3 plus reference TRBV2 and TRBJ1-2, the full variable domain is EPEVTQTPSHQVTQMGQEVILRCVPISNHLYFYWYRQILGQKVEFLVSFYNNEISEKSEIFDDQFSVERPDGSNFTLKIRSTKLEDSAMYFCASSGIGGSHDGYTFGSGTRLTVV.

The chain carries TRBV6-1 and TRBJ1-4; D is unresolved. The V gene's germline CDR1 is MNHNS and CDR2 SASEGT. The CDR3 is 16 amino acids. Trimming removed 0 bases at V and 8 bases at J, with 16 bases between. CDR3 nucleotides: TGTGCCAGCAGTGAAGCGGTCACGGCCCCGGGAGAAAAACTGTTTTTT. It encodes CASSEAVTAPGEKLFF.

CDR3 region: CASKDAGSTYNSPLHF. Here the CDR3 DNA reads TGTGCCAGTAAGGATGCCGGGAGCACCTATAATTCACCCCTCCACTTT. V is TRBV19 and J is TRBJ1-6; D gene ambiguous. This CDR3 region has 16 residues. Trimming removed 7 bases from V and 2 bases from J, with 15 bases in between. The germline CDR1 and CDR2 sequences are LNHDA and SQIVND (reference sequence).

The chain links TRBV7-8 to TRBJ2-3; the D gene is possibly TRBD2 (5 bases). CDR1 SGHVS and CDR2 FQNEAQ come from the germline V gene. V dropped 6 bases and J dropped 6 bases, with 16 bases sitting between them. This CDR3 region has 14 residues. As DNA, the CDR3 is TGTGCCAGCAGTCCCGAGGGCCGCCGGGATACGCAGTATTTT. Its protein product is CASSPEGRRDTQYF.